These T cell receptor beta chains were read from a single sample in a study of regulatory T cells in long-lasting Graves disease. TCRdb re-called the multiplex PCR reads through MiXCR, storing one row per CDR3 protein. The repertoire holds roughly 430,000 distinct CDR3 sequences, with around 20% as singletons. Sample: peripheral blood mononuclear cells (PBMCs), taken when the disease was refractory, from a patient treated with antithyroid drugs. The receptors shown here come from a female donor with Graves disease. Both conserved end residues are part of each CDR3. Each record gives: V gene, J gene, D gene, clone size, CDR3 protein, CDR3 DNA. A D gene is named only where the DNA matches it firmly. Clone size is shown for a subset of rows, as once, few, many or a class of expanded clone.

v_call: TRBV5-1; j_call: TRBJ1-1; d_call: -; clone_size: -; cdr3_aa: CASSLSQWNSMNTEAFF; cdr3_nt: TGCGCCAGCAGCTTGTCTCAATGGAACAGCATGAACACTGAAGCTTTCTTT
v_call: TRBV4-2; j_call: TRBJ1-1; d_call: -; clone_size: once; cdr3_aa: CASSHDRPLNTEAFF; cdr3_nt: TGTGCCAGCAGCCACGACAGGCCATTGAACACTGAAGCTTTCTTT
v_call: TRBV19; j_call: TRBJ2-2; d_call: -; clone_size: -; cdr3_aa: CASLSNTGELFF; cdr3_nt: TGTGCCAGTCTTAGCAACACCGGGGAGCTGTTTTTT
v_call: TRBV5-1; j_call: TRBJ2-7; d_call: TRBD1; clone_size: -; cdr3_aa: CASSLGDPGQGTSSYEQYF; cdr3_nt: TGCGCCAGCAGCTTGGGCGACCCGGGACAGGGAACTTCCTCCTACGAGCAGTACTTC
v_call: TRBV15; j_call: TRBJ1-4; d_call: -; clone_size: -; cdr3_aa: CATSREPLGATNEKLFF; cdr3_nt: TGTGCCACCAGCAGAGAACCCCTGGGGGCAACTAATGAAAAACTGTTTTTT
v_call: TRBV29-1; j_call: TRBJ2-4; d_call: -; clone_size: -; cdr3_aa: CSVERGNGQYF; cdr3_nt: TGCAGCGTTGAAAGGGGGAATGGCCAGTACTTC
v_call: TRBV6-1; j_call: TRBJ1-2; d_call: -; clone_size: few; cdr3_aa: CASSEAAGVNYGYTF; cdr3_nt: TGTGCCAGCAGTGAAGCGGCGGGGGTCAACTATGGCTACACCTTC
v_call: TRBV2; j_call: TRBJ2-7; d_call: TRBD2; clone_size: few; cdr3_aa: CASLGLAGSYEQYF; cdr3_nt: TGTGCCAGCTTGGGGCTAGCGGGATCCTACGAGCAGTACTTC
v_call: TRBV2; j_call: TRBJ1-1; d_call: -; clone_size: many; cdr3_aa: CASSGYRDRTTEAFF; cdr3_nt: TGTGCCAGCAGTGGATATAGAGACAGGACCACTGAAGCTTTCTTT
v_call: TRBV28; j_call: TRBJ2-7; d_call: -; clone_size: many; cdr3_aa: CASLGLGNEQYF; cdr3_nt: TGTGCCAGCCTGGGTCTGGGTAACGAGCAGTACTTC
v_call: TRBV5-1; j_call: TRBJ1-1; d_call: -; clone_size: many; cdr3_aa: CASSPGTSSEAFF; cdr3_nt: TGCGCCAGCAGCCCAGGGACATCCTCAGAAGCTTTCTTT
v_call: TRBV20-1; j_call: TRBJ2-5; d_call: -; clone_size: few; cdr3_aa: CSALPRLAPYQETQYF; cdr3_nt: TGCAGTGCACTACCTCGTCTGGCCCCGTACCAAGAGACCCAGTACTTC
v_call: TRBV7-2; j_call: TRBJ1-1; d_call: -; clone_size: many; cdr3_aa: CASSLGGGTNTEAFF; cdr3_nt: TGTGCCAGCAGCTTAGGTGGAGGGACGAACACTGAAGCTTTCTTT
v_call: TRBV20-1; j_call: TRBJ2-7; d_call: TRBD1; clone_size: -; cdr3_aa: CSANRGPQYGEQYF; cdr3_nt: TGCAGTGCTAACAGGGGGCCCCAATATGGGGAGCAGTACTTC
v_call: TRBV29-1; j_call: TRBJ1-1; d_call: -; clone_size: few; cdr3_aa: CSVEGPTEAFF; cdr3_nt: TGCAGCGTAGAAGGCCCAACTGAAGCTTTCTTT
v_call: TRBV3-1; j_call: TRBJ2-6; d_call: -; clone_size: many; cdr3_aa: CASSQTQGANVLTF; cdr3_nt: TGTGCCAGCAGCCAGACACAAGGGGCCAACGTCCTGACTTTC
v_call: TRBV12-3/TRBV12-4; j_call: TRBJ1-1; d_call: -; clone_size: many; cdr3_aa: CASSPVQPNTEAFF; cdr3_nt: TGTGCCAGCAGCCCCGTTCAGCCGAACACTGAAGCTTTCTTT
v_call: TRBV10-1; j_call: TRBJ2-7; d_call: -; clone_size: -; cdr3_aa: CASSDSHRSYEQHF; cdr3_nt: TGCGCCAGCAGCGACTCCCATCGCTCCTACGAGCAGCACTTC
v_call: TRBV7-8; j_call: TRBJ2-1; d_call: -; clone_size: -; cdr3_aa: CASSLASVGAYNEQFF; cdr3_nt: TGTGCCAGCAGCTTAGCGTCCGTAGGAGCCTACAATGAGCAGTTCTTC
v_call: TRBV6-2/TRBV6-3; j_call: TRBJ2-7; d_call: -; clone_size: few; cdr3_aa: CASSYSSPRDYEQYF; cdr3_nt: TGTGCCAGCAGTTACTCCTCCCCCCGGGATTACGAGCAGTACTTC
v_call: TRBV15; j_call: TRBJ2-3; d_call: TRBD2; clone_size: -; cdr3_aa: CATSRDLAGGSDTQYF; cdr3_nt: TGTGCCACCAGCAGAGATCTAGCGGGAGGGTCAGATACGCAGTATTTT
v_call: TRBV12-3/TRBV12-4; j_call: TRBJ1-3; d_call: -; clone_size: many; cdr3_aa: CASSLGSMNGNTIYF; cdr3_nt: TGTGCCAGCAGTTTAGGCTCGATGAATGGAAACACCATATATTTT